The entry below gives a single TCR beta chain sequence along with its context. This clone was counted once. Its recognized antigen is unknown. Base-call qualities are not available, and no considerably larger clone is one nucleotide away. This entry is derived from a study of blood T cell repertoires in COVID-19 (dated by TCRdb to about 2020). For the wider study: The collaborator samples originated in the United States, Italy and Spain and spanned the acute and convalescent phases of COVID-19. Subjects who had been exposed to COVID-19, were actively infected with it, or had recovered from it provided the deeply sampled blood TCRbeta repertoires that made up the dataset. The samples were drawn from the first 160 participants of the ongoing ImmuneRACE study and from some 1,300 subjects provided by 6 global collaborators. The repertoires were released in a freely available public database intended as a resource for research on the immune response to SARS-CoV-2. Where available, HLA class I and class II types were obtained from metadata supplied by the sample provider rather than from assay-based typing. Nearly every sample came with metadata listing a de-identified subject ID, COVID-19 status, age in years and sex. The material from the prospective study consisted of cDNA or gDNA derived from T cells, B-cell-depleted T cells, or PBMCs. Results the study describes overall, beyond this receptor: The quantity of clinical and demographic metadata differed by source and by participant and was supplied without curation.

Including the terminal cysteine and phenylalanine, the CDR3 comprises 12 residues. Only CDR3 DNA is held: 36 bases, read in frame from base 1. CDR1 GTSNPN and CDR2 SVGIG were looked up in the germline V gene (reference sequence). The junction shows trimming of 1 base on V and 3 bases on J, plus 7 bases between the germline ends. TCRbeta CDR3 regions were amplified from genomic DNA by means of the immunoSEQ Assay, a bias-controlled multiplex PCR. The original pipeline was this. Nucleated cell counts per sample were estimated from amplification of reference gene primers within the assay. Sequence reads were collapsed and filtered to measure the absolute abundance of every unique TCRbeta CDR3 rearrangement. For each sample, productive Simpson clonality was calculated as the square root of Simpson's diversity index over productive rearrangements. TCRdb mirrors the immuneACCESS table, restricted to in-frame sequences. Some clones are absent from its copies; in checked studies, under half trace to an unresolved V gene, and the reason for the others is unknown. V and J calls and clone size are given by that table; D and trimming were obtained from the DNA. This sample lists 200,000 to 250,000 clones; over 70% were detected once. Jointly, the top ten make up around 3.6% of the sample.

Enrolling through a virtual design, the prospective study's participants ranged in age from roughly 18 to 90 years and lived across roughly 23 United States geographic areas. In the prospective study, cohorts were assigned on the basis of participant-reported clinical history obtained from a screening survey and a study questionnaire. A participant counted as exposed if, within 2 weeks of entering the study, that participant had been in contact with someone who had a PCR-confirmed or clinician-diagnosed COVID-19 case. Mobile phlebotomists in the prospective study collected whole blood, serum and a nasopharyngeal or oropharyngeal swab from every participant. Additional blood draws and questionnaires over an approximately 2-month period could optionally be provided by prospective study participants. Blood samples from the prospective study were shipped frozen or at room temperature prior to DNA extraction.

This receptor was obtained from a woman aged 25 to 39 who had been exposed to COVID-19. The sequenced sample was PBMCs or T cells enriched from blood (not recorded which). The rearrangement joined TRBV30 to TRBJ2-7, with no reliable assignment of the D segment. The sequenced DNA: TGTGCCTGGAGTGCACGGTTCTACGAGCAGTACTTC. Its coded protein is CAWSARFYEQYF.